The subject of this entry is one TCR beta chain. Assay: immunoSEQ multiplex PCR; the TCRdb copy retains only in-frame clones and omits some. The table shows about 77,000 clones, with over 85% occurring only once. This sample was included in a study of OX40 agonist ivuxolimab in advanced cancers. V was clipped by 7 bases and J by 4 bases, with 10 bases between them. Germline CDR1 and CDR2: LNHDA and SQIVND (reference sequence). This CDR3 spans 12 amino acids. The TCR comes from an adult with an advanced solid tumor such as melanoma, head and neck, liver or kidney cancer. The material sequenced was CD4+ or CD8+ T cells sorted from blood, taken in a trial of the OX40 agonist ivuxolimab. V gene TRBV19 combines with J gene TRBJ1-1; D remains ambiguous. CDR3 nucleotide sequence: TGTGCCAGTACCCTGGGGAGCACTGAAGCTTTCTTT. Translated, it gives CASTLGSTEAFF.